Listed here are 20 T cell receptor beta chains from one sample, sequenced in a study of T cell repertoires in cytomegalovirus infection. These receptors' targets are unknown. TCRdb processed the reads anew with MiXCR; each CDR3 protein has one entry. The table lists roughly 990,000 distinct CDR3 sequences, more than 25% of them singletons. This specimen consisted of cultured CD8+ T cells from PBMCs, obtained from culture after CMV antigen stimulation. The receptors originated from a human donor in good health (CMV status not recorded). Some clones in this sample may be carry-over from other donors' samples.

This clonotype was observed a few times. This chain uses TRBV7-9 with TRBJ2-6; D remains ambiguous. V was shortened by 0 bases and J by 2 bases, with 11 bases between the two germline ends. CDR1 and CDR2 from the germline V gene are SEHNR and FQNEAQ (reference sequence). This CDR3 is built from 17 residues. The chain's CDR3 is CASSLALGNAGANVLTF. The CDR3 DNA sequence: TGTGCCAGCAGCTTAGCGCTGGGGAACGCTGGGGCCAACGTCCTGACTTTC. Drawing the rest from reference TRBV7-9 and TRBJ2-6, the complete variable domain is DTGVSQNPRHKITKRGQNVTFRCDPISEHNRLYWYRQTLGQGPEFLTYFQNEAQLEKSRLLSDRFSAERPKGSFSTLEIQRTEQGDSAMYLCASSLALGNAGANVLTFGAGSRLTVL.

The chain is built from TRBV7-9 and TRBJ2-1; TRBD2 agrees at 12 bases. Germline CDR1 and CDR2: SEHNR and FQNEAQ (reference sequence). The CDR3 contains 14 residues. Trimming took 1 base from V and 10 from J; bases not matched to a gene: 2. This CDR3 reads CASSLGLAGEEQFF. The CDR3 nucleotides read TGTGCCAGCAGCTTAGGACTAGCGGGGGAAGAGCAGTTCTTC.

This clonotype was counted between two and nine times. CDR3 loop: CASSLPPGTRDDSQYF. The CDR3 DNA sequence: TGTGCCAGCAGCCTCCCTCCCGGGACTAGGGACGATTCGCAGTATTTT. V gene TRBV7-9 combines with J gene TRBJ2-3; 8 positions agree with TRBD2. Germline V gene data show CDR1 as SEHNR and CDR2 as FQNEAQ (reference sequence). J lost 10 bases, V lost 5 bases, and 17 bases had no gene match. The CDR3 spans 16 residues.

This clonotype was detected a few times. This rearrangement joins TRBV12-3 or TRBV12-4 to TRBJ2-1; D not certain. This CDR3 has 11 residues. V lost 4 bases to trimming and J lost 8 bases, with 6 bases between them. The CDR3 DNA is TGTGCCAGCAGTTGGAATGATGAGCAGTTCTTC. Residues: CASSWNDEQFF.

The J gene is TRBJ2-2, the V gene TRBV7-8; D is uncertain. V shed 1 base and J shed 6 bases, with 9 bases lying between them. The CDR3 has 14 residues. The V gene's germline CDR1 is SGHVS and CDR2 FQNEAQ. CDR3 residues: CASSLGSRSGELFF. In nucleotides, the CDR3 is TGTGCCAGCAGCTTAGGGAGCCGTTCCGGGGAGCTGTTTTTT.

The chain links TRBV27 to TRBJ1-2, with D possibly being TRBD1 (5 bases). The V gene's germline CDR1 is MNHEY and CDR2 SMNVEV (reference sequence). V was trimmed by 2 bases and J by 6 bases, leaving 13 bases between them. The CDR3 covers 14 residues. CDR3 residues: CASSLRGRADGYTF. CDR3 bases: TGTGCCAGCAGTTTAAGGGGAAGAGCGGATGGCTACACCTTC.

This clonotype was observed at least ten times. The rearrangement uses TRBV7-9 and TRBJ1-2; no clear D gene. Trimming stripped 5 bases from V and 2 bases from J, with 15 bases between. This CDR3 is 15 amino acids long. Germline V gene data show CDR1 as SEHNR and CDR2 as FQNEAQ (reference sequence). The CDR3 bases are TGTGCCAGCAGCCCGGCGGGAACCATAAACTATGGCTACACCTTC. This translates into CASSPAGTINYGYTF.

V and J are TRBV9 and TRBJ2-5; D uncertain. In germline, CDR1 is SGDLS, CDR2 YYNGEE. With 2 bases removed from V and 5 bases from J, the gap between germline ends came to 13 bases. The CDR3 extends over 14 amino acids. The DNA for the CDR3 is TGTGCCAGCAGCGTTTCCGGGCTCCGGGAGACCCAGTACTTC. This codes for CASSVSGLRETQYF.

The chain combines TRBV6-5 with TRBJ2-7, with TRBD2 identical over 7 bases. Losses at the gene ends were 0 bases for V and 3 bases for J; bases not matched to a gene: 5. Germline loops: CDR1 MNHEY, CDR2 SVGAGI. The CDR3 length is 15 residues. This chain's CDR3 is CASSYSSSGVYEQYF. The CDR3 DNA follows: TGTGCCAGCAGTTACTCTTCCAGCGGGGTCTACGAGCAGTACTTC.

This CDR3 is CASETGDNIQYF. Written as DNA, the CDR3 is TGCGCCAGCGAGACAGGGGACAACATTCAGTACTTC. The gene calls are TRBV10-2 and TRBJ2-4, with TRBD1 identical over 8 bases. This CDR3 has 12 amino acids. Germline lookup yields CDR1 WSHSY and CDR2 SAAADI. V was pared by 8 bases and J by 7 bases, with 4 bases of the junction left unmatched.

The V gene is TRBV12-3 or TRBV12-4, the J gene TRBJ2-3; tentatively, D is TRBD1 or TRBD2 (5 bases each). Deletions cut 8 bases from V and 4 bases from J, with 10 bases between. This CDR3 has 12 amino acids. The CDR3 region is CASGTGPDTQYF. Here the CDR3 DNA reads TGTGCCAGCGGGACGGGTCCAGATACGCAGTATTTT.

J is TRBJ2-7 and V is TRBV5-6, with 7 bases identical to TRBD1. The CDR3 is made up of 20 amino acids. CDR1 is SGHDT and CDR2 is YYEEEE in the germline V gene. After removal of 1 base from V and 6 bases from J, the junction contained 25 bases not matched to a gene. The chain's CDR3 is CASSLYPLEYNGTATFEQYV. The CDR3 DNA reads as TGTGCCAGCAGCTTGTACCCCTTGGAATATAACGGGACAGCCACGTTCGAGCAGTACGTC.

This clonotype showed up just a few times. The genes are TRBV27 and TRBJ2-7; possible D gene TRBD2, 6 bases. V lost 3 bases and J 3 bases, leaving 15 bases between the germline ends. Germline V gene sequence: CDR1 MNHEY, CDR2 SMNVEV (reference sequence). The CDR3 is 15 amino acids. CDR3 sequence: CASSFFGGDGYEQYF. CDR3 nucleotides: TGTGCCAGCAGTTTCTTCGGAGGGGATGGCTACGAGCAGTACTTC.

Turning to this clonotype: A read error is possible here, since a much larger clone lies one base away. The chain recombines TRBV12-5 with TRBJ1-1, with TRBD1 matching over 8 bases. Germline CDR1 and CDR2: LGHNT and FRNRAP. The CDR3 contains 16 residues. The junction had 11 bases not matched to a gene; V was cut back by 4 bases and J by 4 bases. CDR3 DNA: TGTGCTAGTGGTTCCGGACAGGGTGGGGACGGCACTGAAGCTTTCTTT. Encoded protein: CASGSGQGGDGTEAFF.

With respect to this clonotype: A much larger clonotype is one base distant, so this may be a read error. No conserved phenylalanine or tryptophan ends this CDR3, so it is likely a read error. CDR3 residues: CASGDWGTDTQYS. CDR3 DNA sequence: TGTGCCAGCGGCGATTGGGGCACAGATACGCAGTATTCT. J is TRBJ2-3 and V is TRBV6-5; D unresolved. There are 13 residues in the CDR3. CDR1 is MNHEY and CDR2 is SVGAGI in the germline V gene. Trimming stripped 8 bases from V and 1 base from J, with 10 bases between.

This clonotype was recorded a few times. The chain carries TRBV12-3 or TRBV12-4 and TRBJ1-4, with a weak D call TRBD1 (5 bases). The CDR3 length is 13 residues. V was cut by 5 bases and J by 7 bases, with 11 bases left in between. The CDR3 DNA reads TGTGCCAGCAGTGTGGTGGGGGGTGAAAAACTGTTTTTT. This encodes CASSVVGGEKLFF.

The chain recombines TRBV15 with TRBJ2-2; no firm D call. V was shortened by 1 base and J by 8 bases, with 2 bases between the two germline ends. CDR1 is LNHNV, CDR2 YYDKDF, per germline (reference sequence). The CDR3 runs to 11 residues. CDR3 in amino acids: CATSRGGELFF. The DNA of the CDR3 is TGTGCCACCAGCAGAGGTGGGGAGCTGTTTTTT.

This clonotype was found a few times. The chain carries TRBV29-1 and TRBJ1-1, with 7 positions matching TRBD1. Trimming removed 6 bases from V and 3 bases from J; junction bases left unmatched: 7. CDR3 length equals 13 residues. CDR1 SQVTM and CDR2 ANQGSEA come from the germline V gene. The CDR3 spells CSVMTGRDTEAFF. DNA for the CDR3: TGCAGCGTCATGACAGGGCGGGACACTGAAGCTTTCTTT. Full variable domain (missing parts from reference TRBV29-1 and TRBJ1-1): SAVISQKPSRDICQRGTSLTIQCQVDSQVTMMFWYRQQPGQSLTLIATANQGSEATYESGFVIDKFPISRPNLTFSTLTVSNMSPEDSSIYLCSVMTGRDTEAFFGQGTRLTVV.

Only a few counts were recorded for this clonotype. The chain recombines TRBV24-1 with TRBJ2-1, with 11 bases that match TRBD2. Germline V CDR1 and CDR2: KGHDR, SFDVKD. This CDR3 has 16 residues. The J segment lost 5 bases and the V segment lost 2 bases, leaving 4 bases of the junction unmatched. DNA for the CDR3: TGTGCCACCAGTGATTCCGGGACTAGCGGAAACAATGAGCAGTTCTTC. Its translation is CATSDSGTSGNNEQFF.

The CDR3 nucleotides read TGCAGTGCTAGAGATAGTACTAGCGGGCAGCCAGATACGCAGTATTTT. Translated: CSARDSTSGQPDTQYF. The rearrangement joins TRBV20-1 to TRBJ2-3; 9 bases are a match to TRBD2. CDR1 DFQATT and CDR2 SNEGSKA come from the germline V gene (reference sequence). This CDR3 region has 16 residues. Germline trimming cut 0 bases from V and 4 bases from J; bases unmatched to any gene: 8.